Included here is one T cell receptor (beta chain) sequence, with context. Antigen: not known. The trim removed 3 bases at V and 3 bases at J, leaving 4 bases unmatched. The CDR3 extends over 13 amino acids. Looked up from germline, CDR1 is GTSNPN and CDR2 is SVGIG (reference sequence). PCR amplification relied on 60 Vbeta primers (plus 13 Jbeta primers). Measured with immunoSEQ multiplex PCR; TCRdb has only the in-frame clones, and not every one. The data contain about 78,000 clones, roughly 80% of them singletons. These data originate in a study of cytomegalovirus exposure and HLA in healthy donors. Study results and limitations: Associated with cytomegalovirus, according to the listing, were some 180 TCR beta chains. Most TCR sequences showed up rarely, but some public TCRs showed up in many donors. The productive fraction for most TCR beta V segments was about 90% or about 30% in an earlier analysis.

Those who donated were healthy bone marrow donors. The gene calls are TRBV30 and TRBJ1-2, with 7 nucleotides matching TRBD1. This clonotype was sampled from a man aged 50-60 years in good health and CMV-seropositive. The sequenced sample consisted of PBMCs. The CDR3 nucleotides read TGTGCCTGGAGAGACAGGGTCGACTATGGCTACACCTTC. Protein product: CAWRDRVDYGYTF.